This T cell receptor beta chain was sequenced in a study of beta chain features in type 1 diabetes. The study's findings and limits: Shorter TCRB CDR3s, moderately but significantly so, marked every one of the four CD4+ subsets in Type 1 diabetes patients.

Only a few counts were recorded for this clone. Its specificity is not known. cDNA synthesis used the whole RNA isolate, giving expressed TCRB sequences. Assay used: immunoSEQ multiplex PCR; TCRdb lists only in-frame clones, some missing. Of more than 250,000 clones in the sample, 14% were seen once. V lost 0 bases and J lost 0, with 17 bases in between. CDR1 is LGHNA, CDR2 YNFKEQ, per germline. The CDR3 has 18 amino acids. The chain joins TRBV4-2 to TRBJ1-2, with D tentatively TRBD1 (5 bases). Sequenced input: naive CD4+ T cells from blood. This clonotype was obtained from a man younger than 40 with type 1 diabetes. The CDR3 protein is CASSQDLGVGRANYGYTF. The DNA of the CDR3 is TGTGCCAGCAGCCAAGATCTTGGCGTGGGCAGGGCTAACTATGGCTACACCTTC.